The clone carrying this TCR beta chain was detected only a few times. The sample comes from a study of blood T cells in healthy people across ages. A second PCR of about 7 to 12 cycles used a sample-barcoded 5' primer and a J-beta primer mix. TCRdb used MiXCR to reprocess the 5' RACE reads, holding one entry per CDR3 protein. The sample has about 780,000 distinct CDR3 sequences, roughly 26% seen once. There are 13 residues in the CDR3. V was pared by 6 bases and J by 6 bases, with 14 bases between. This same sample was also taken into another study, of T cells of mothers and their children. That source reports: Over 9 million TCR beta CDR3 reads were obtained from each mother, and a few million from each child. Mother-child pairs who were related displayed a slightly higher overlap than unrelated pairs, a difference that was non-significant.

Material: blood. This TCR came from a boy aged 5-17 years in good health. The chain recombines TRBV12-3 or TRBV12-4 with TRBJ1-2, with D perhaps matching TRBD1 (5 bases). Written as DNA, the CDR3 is TGTGCCAGCAGCCCCTGGCAGGGCGATGGCTACACCTTC. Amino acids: CASSPWQGDGYTF.